Below, 25 T cell receptor beta chains from the same sample are listed, as sequenced in a study of T cell responses to AZD1222 COVID-19 vaccine. The table came from immunoSEQ multiplex PCR; TCRdb's copy has only in-frame clones and leaves some out. Found here are about 150,000 clones, around 89% of them singletons; the top ten hold roughly 16%. The sample was peripheral blood, taken on day 0 of AZD1222 vaccination. All receptors come from an adult in good health.

V is TRBV5-1 and J is TRBJ1-5; D is unclear. The V and J ends lost 4 bases and 1 base respectively, with 12 bases between them. This CDR3 has 15 amino acids. The V gene's germline CDR1 is SGHRS and CDR2 YFSETQ. The DNA for the CDR3 is TGCGCCAGCAGCCGCGATCCGGGGAGCAATCAGCCCCAGCATTTT. Amino acids: CASSRDPGSNQPQHF.

The CDR3 bases are TGTGCCTGGAGTGTATTATCTGGAAACACCATATATTTT. Its translation is CAWSVLSGNTIYF. This chain joins TRBV30 and TRBJ1-3; D is uncertain. V was clipped by 0 bases and J by 1 base, with 4 bases between them. Germline CDR1 and CDR2: GTSNPN and SVGIG (reference sequence). The CDR3 runs to 13 residues.

The sample holds a few counts of this clone. The chain employs TRBV29-1 and TRBJ1-2; 7 bases match TRBD1. V dropped 6 bases and J dropped 6; count of bases not matched to a gene: 10. This CDR3 region has 13 residues. Germline CDR1 is SQVTM and CDR2 is ANQGSEA. This CDR3 reads CSVIDRVWDGYTF. CDR3 nucleotides: TGCAGCGTAATCGACAGGGTGTGGGATGGCTACACCTTC.

The rearrangement links TRBV5-5 to TRBJ1-2, with 7 bases identical to TRBD1. Germline V gene data show CDR1 as SGHKS and CDR2 as YYEKEE (reference sequence). CDR3 length: 14 amino acids. With V trimmed by 2 bases and J by 0 bases, 1 base remained unmatched. This CDR3 is CASSLGQANYGYTF. The CDR3 bases are TGTGCCAGCAGCTTAGGACAGGCTAACTATGGCTACACCTTC. Drawing the rest from reference TRBV5-5 and TRBJ1-2, the complete variable domain is DAGVTQSPTHLIKTRGQQVTLRCSPISGHKSVSWYQQVLGQGPQFIFQYYEKEERGRGNFPDRFSARQFPNYSSELNVNALLLGDSALYLCASSLGQANYGYTFGSGTRLTVV.

The chain joins TRBV2 to TRBJ1-2; D unresolved. This CDR3 region has 10 residues. Germline CDR1 reads SNHLY; CDR2 reads FYNNEI. The V end lost 10 bases, the J end lost 4 bases, and 7 bases lay between the germline ends. CDR3 DNA: TGTGCCACCGGGGTCTATGGCTACACCTTC. This translates into CATGVYGYTF.

The gene calls are TRBV14 and TRBJ1-1; D is unclear. The CDR3 runs 13 residues. Trimming shortened V by 6 bases and J by 4 bases, and 12 bases separated the two germline ends. The germline gives CDR1 SGHDN, CDR2 FVKESK. This chain's CDR3 is CASSWAGGTEAFF. The CDR3 nucleotides read TGTGCCAGCAGTTGGGCTGGAGGCACTGAAGCTTTCTTT. The full variable domain, with the rest looked up from reference TRBV14 and TRBJ1-1, is EAGVTQFPSHSVIEKGQTVTLRCDPISGHDNLYWYRRVMGKEIKFLLHFVKESKQDESGMPNNRFLAERTGGTYSTLKVQPAELEDSGVYFCASSWAGGTEAFFGQGTRLTVV.

The chain links TRBV4-1 to TRBJ1-6; D remains unclear. Between the trimmed V and J ends, which lost 0 bases and 10 bases, there was a span of 13 bases. The CDR3 has 15 residues. Germline V gives CDR1 MGHRA, CDR2 YSYEKL. CDR3 nucleotide sequence: TGCGCCAGCAGCCAAGAGTCCAGCTTTTGGTCACCCCTCCACTTT. Translation: CASSQESSFWSPLHF.

The rearrangement joins TRBV6-2 or TRBV6-3 to TRBJ1-6; 8 positions match TRBD1. CDR3 length: 17 amino acids. V gave up 2 bases and J gave up 14 bases; unmatched junction bases: 17. Germline assignment: CDR1 MNHEY and CDR2 SVGEGT. CDR3 residues: CASSYQRQGHRGFTLHF. CDR3 in DNA: TGTGCCAGCAGTTACCAGAGACAGGGGCACAGGGGTTTCACCCTCCACTTT.

This rearrangement joins TRBV30 to TRBJ1-1; perhaps TRBD1 as D (5 bases). CDR1 is GTSNPN and CDR2 is SVGIG in the germline V gene (reference sequence). The CDR3 is 13 amino acids. V was pared by 1 base and J by 1 base, with 7 bases between. The CDR3, as DNA: TGTGCCTGGAGTGAGGGACCGAACACTGAAGCTTTCTTT. Amino acids: CAWSEGPNTEAFF.

CDR3 nucleotide sequence: TGTGCCAGCAGCTTAGCGCACGGACCCGATGAAGCTTTCTTT. Its protein is CASSLAHGPDEAFF. The V and J genes are TRBV7-8 and TRBJ1-1, with unresolved D. Germline CDR1 and CDR2: SGHVS and FQNEAQ. The V and J ends lost 0 bases and 7 bases respectively, with 12 bases between them. The CDR3 loop spans 14 amino acids.

The chain is built from TRBV27 and TRBJ1-5; 9 bases map to TRBD1. Germline V gene data show CDR1 as MNHEY and CDR2 as SMNVEV (reference sequence). The CDR3 is made up of 13 amino acids. The trim removed 8 bases at V and 3 bases at J, leaving 2 bases unmatched. CDR3 in DNA: TGTGCCAGCCGGGACAGGGTCAATCAGCCCCAGCATTTT. Protein sequence: CASRDRVNQPQHF.

The J gene is TRBJ2-6, the V gene TRBV27, with D maybe TRBD2 (5 bases). With 1 base removed from V and 4 bases from J, the gap between germline ends came to 11 bases. The CDR3 is 16 residues long. Germline assignment: CDR1 MNHEY and CDR2 SMNVEV (reference sequence). The CDR3 is CASSLFSGSGANVLTF. The CDR3 nucleotides read TGTGCCAGCAGTTTATTCTCGGGATCCGGGGCCAACGTCCTGACTTTC.

The CDR3 DNA sequence: TGTGGCAGTATCCGGGGGCCTCCCTACAATGAGCAGTTCTTC. The encoded protein is CGSIRGPPYNEQFF. The chain couples TRBV6-5 to TRBJ2-1, with D perhaps being TRBD1 or TRBD2 (6 bases each). The CDR3 length is 14 residues. In germline, CDR1 is MNHEY, CDR2 SVGAGI.

This clone was picked up one time. At one end, the junction sequence differs from germline, possibly due to a read error. The rearrangement joins TRBV6-5 to TRBJ2-2, with 8 bases matching TRBD1. Germline V gene sequence: CDR1 MNHEY, CDR2 SVGAGI. CDR3 length equals 15 residues. The DNA for the CDR3 is TGTGCCAGCAGTTACGGGACAGGTTTCACCGGGGAGCTGCTTTTT. It yields the protein CASSYGTGFTGELLF.

This chain links TRBV10-3 with TRBJ1-3; 7 bases map to TRBD1. Unmatched junction bases numbered 1, after V lost 6 bases and J lost 2 bases. Germline assignment: CDR1 ENHRY and CDR2 SYGVKD. The CDR3 covers 13 residues. This CDR3 reads CAIRGTAGNTIYF. CDR3 bases: TGTGCCATCAGGGGGACAGCTGGAAACACCATATATTTT.

The rearrangement links TRBV28 to TRBJ1-2, with a tentative D call TRBD1 (6 bases). The CDR3 is made up of 12 amino acids. The germline V gene encodes CDR1 MDHEN and CDR2 SYDVKM. Trimming took 3 bases from V and 8 from J, leaving 10 bases between them. In DNA, the CDR3 is TGTGCCAGCAGTTTCATAGGGGGAGGCTACACCTTC. It translates to CASSFIGGGYTF.

This clone has only one observation. The J gene is TRBJ2-1, the V gene TRBV5-4; D is possibly TRBD1 (5 bases). Deletions cut 4 bases from V and 4 bases from J, with 12 bases between. CDR1 and CDR2 (germline): SGHNT, YYREEE (reference sequence). This CDR3 is 14 amino acids long. The DNA for the CDR3 is TGTGCCAGCAGCAATTCCCAGGGTTACAATGAGCAGTTCTTC. Its protein product is CASSNSQGYNEQFF.

The genes are TRBV18 and TRBJ1-4; 9 bases align to TRBD1. Germline CDR1 reads KGHSH; CDR2 reads LQKENI. The CDR3 consists of 15 residues. V shed 0 bases and J 6 bases; nucleotides not matched to a gene: 2. The CDR3 reads CASSPPGQGYEKLFF. DNA of the CDR3: TGTGCCAGCTCACCACCGGGACAGGGATATGAAAAACTGTTTTTT. The whole variable domain, filled in from reference TRBV18 and TRBJ1-4, reads NAGVMQNPRHLVRRRGQEARLRCSPMKGHSHVYWYRQLPEEGLKFMVYLQKENIIDESGMPKERFSAEFPKEGPSILRIQQVVRGDSAAYFCASSPPGQGYEKLFFGSGTQLSVL.

The V gene is TRBV2, the J gene TRBJ1-2, with D perhaps TRBD1 (5 bases). Germline V gene sequence: CDR1 SNHLY, CDR2 FYNNEI. This CDR3 has 15 amino acids. V was clipped by 2 bases and J by 4 bases, with 14 bases between them. This chain's CDR3 is CASSENRRQLYGYTF. The CDR3, as DNA: TGTGCCAGCAGTGAAAACAGGCGCCAACTCTATGGCTACACCTTC.

V and J are TRBV5-1 and TRBJ2-3; 11 positions agree with TRBD2. Trimming took 0 bases from V and 2 from J; bases not matched to a gene: 5. The CDR3 has 17 residues. The germline CDR1 and CDR2 sequences are SGHRS and YFSETQ. The CDR3, as DNA: TGCGCCAGCAGCTTGGGACTAGCGGGGAGATACACAGATACGCAGTATTTT. Protein sequence: CASSLGLAGRYTDTQYF.

The V gene is TRBV29-1, the J gene TRBJ2-3, with D maybe TRBD1 (5 bases). V was trimmed by 2 bases and J by 2 bases, leaving 14 bases between them. The germline V gene encodes CDR1 SQVTM and CDR2 ANQGSEA. The CDR3 sequence is 15 residues long. CDR3 amino acids: CSVERPKGHTDTQYF. CDR3 DNA: TGCAGCGTTGAACGTCCAAAGGGGCACACAGATACGCAGTATTTT.

The chain combines TRBV5-1 with TRBJ2-5; TRBD2 agrees at 8 bases. The CDR3 totals 14 residues. CDR1 SGHRS and CDR2 YFSETQ come from the germline V gene. V was pared by 7 bases and J by 4 bases, with 9 bases of the junction left unmatched. CDR3 DNA: TGCGCCAGCTTCAGGAGCGGGGGACTAGAGACCCAGTACTTC. Its protein is CASFRSGGLETQYF. Full variable domain (outside the CDR3, taken from reference TRBV5-1 and TRBJ2-5): KAGVTQTPRYLIKTRGQQVTLSCSPISGHRSVSWYQQTPGQGLQFLFEYFSETQRNKGNFPGRFSGRQFSNSRSEMNVSTLELGDSALYLCASFRSGGLETQYFGPGTRLLVL.

This clone has just one count. The chain has TRBV5-1 and TRBJ1-5; TRBD1 might be the D (5 bases). Trimming took off 9 bases at V and 7 bases at J, with 23 bases between the two ends. The V gene's germline CDR1 is SGHRS and CDR2 YFSETQ. The CDR3 totals 15 residues. CDR3: CATPDTRGKAQPQHF. The CDR3 DNA follows: TGCGCCACCCCCGATACGAGGGGCAAGGCGCAGCCCCAGCATTTT. Variable domain in full (rest from reference TRBV5-1 and TRBJ1-5): KAGVTQTPRYLIKTRGQQVTLSCSPISGHRSVSWYQQTPGQGLQFLFEYFSETQRNKGNFPGRFSGRQFSNSRSEMNVSTLELGDSALYLCATPDTRGKAQPQHFGDGTRLSIL.

V and J are TRBV18 and TRBJ2-2, with D possibly TRBD2 on 7 matching bases. In germline, CDR1 is KGHSH, CDR2 LQKENI. CDR3 length: 17 residues. V lost 6 bases, J lost 5 bases, and 22 bases lay in between. CDR3 bases: TGTGCCAGCTCTCAACGGCCTCGGGGGGCCGGAACCGGGGAGCTGTTTTTT. It yields the protein CASSQRPRGAGTGELFF.

The CDR3 coding sequence is TGTGCCAGCAGTGTTTCCGAGGTTACCGAAGCTTTCTTT. This sequence encodes CASSVSEVTEAFF. V usage is TRBV2 and J usage is TRBJ1-1; D is undetermined. The germline CDR1 and CDR2 sequences are SNHLY and FYNNEI. With 4 bases removed from V and 8 bases from J, the gap between germline ends came to 14 bases. This CDR3 is built from 13 residues.